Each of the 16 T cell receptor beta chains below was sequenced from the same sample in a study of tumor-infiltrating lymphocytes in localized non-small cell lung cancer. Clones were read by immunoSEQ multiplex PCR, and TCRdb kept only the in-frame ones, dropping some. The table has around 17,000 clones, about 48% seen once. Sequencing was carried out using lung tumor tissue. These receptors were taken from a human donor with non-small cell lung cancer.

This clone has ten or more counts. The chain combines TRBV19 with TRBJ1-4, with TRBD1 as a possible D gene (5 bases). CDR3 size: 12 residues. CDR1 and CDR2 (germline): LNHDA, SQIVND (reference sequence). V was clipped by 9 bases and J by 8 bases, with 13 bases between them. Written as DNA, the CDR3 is TGTGCCAGCGCAGGGTTGGACGAAAAACTGTTTTTT. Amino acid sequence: CASAGLDEKLFF.

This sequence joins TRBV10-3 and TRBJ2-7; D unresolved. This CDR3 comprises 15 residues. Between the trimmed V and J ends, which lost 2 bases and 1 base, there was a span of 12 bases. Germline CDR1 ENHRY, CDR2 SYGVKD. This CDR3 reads CAISETGSKSYEQYF. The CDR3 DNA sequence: TGTGCCATCAGTGAGACGGGCAGCAAATCCTACGAGCAGTACTTC.

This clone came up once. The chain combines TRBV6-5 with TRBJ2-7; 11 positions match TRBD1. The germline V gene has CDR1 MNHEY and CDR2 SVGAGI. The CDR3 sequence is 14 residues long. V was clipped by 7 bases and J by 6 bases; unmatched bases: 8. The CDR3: CASNRDRGLREQYF. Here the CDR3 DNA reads TGTGCCAGCAACCGGGACAGGGGGTTACGCGAGCAGTACTTC.

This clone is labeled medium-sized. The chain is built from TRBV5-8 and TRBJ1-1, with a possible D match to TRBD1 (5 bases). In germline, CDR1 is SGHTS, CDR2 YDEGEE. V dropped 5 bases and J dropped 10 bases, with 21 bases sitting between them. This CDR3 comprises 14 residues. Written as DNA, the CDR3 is TGTGCCAGCAGTAGGTCGGGGACGCCCGGGGGAGCTTTCTTT. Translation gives CASSRSGTPGGAFF.

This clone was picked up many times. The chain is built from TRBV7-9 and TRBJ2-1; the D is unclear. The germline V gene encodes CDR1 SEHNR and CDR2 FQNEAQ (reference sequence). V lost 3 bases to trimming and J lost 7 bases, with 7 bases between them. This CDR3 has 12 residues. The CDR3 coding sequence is TGTGCCAGCAGCTTCGAGAGGAATGAGCAGTTCTTC. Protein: CASSFERNEQFF.

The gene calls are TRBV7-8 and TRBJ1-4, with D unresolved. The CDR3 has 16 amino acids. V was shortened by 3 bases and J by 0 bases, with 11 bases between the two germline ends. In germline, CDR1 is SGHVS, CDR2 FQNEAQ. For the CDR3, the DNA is TGTGCCAGCAGCTTTGGGTCGGAAACAACTAATGAAAAACTGTTTTTT. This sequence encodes CASSFGSETTNEKLFF. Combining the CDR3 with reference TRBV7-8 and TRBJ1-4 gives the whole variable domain GAGVSQSPRYKVAKRGQDVALRCDPISGHVSLFWYQQALGQGPEFLTYFQNEAQLDKSGLPSDRFFAERPEGSVSTLKIQRTQQEDSAVYLCASSFGSETTNEKLFFGSGTQLSVL.

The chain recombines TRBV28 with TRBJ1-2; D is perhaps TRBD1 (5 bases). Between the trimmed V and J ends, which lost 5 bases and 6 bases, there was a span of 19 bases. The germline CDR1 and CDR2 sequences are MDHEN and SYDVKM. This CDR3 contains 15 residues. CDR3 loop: CASSRTTGVWDGYTF. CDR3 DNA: TGTGCCAGCAGTCGCACAACAGGTGTATGGGATGGCTACACCTTC.

CDR3 in DNA: TGTGCCAGCAGCTTACGACCTCGGACAATAGATACGCAGTATTTT. It codes for CASSLRPRTIDTQYF. The chain uses TRBV7-2 and TRBJ2-3; tentative D call: TRBD1 (5 bases). The CDR3 contains 15 residues. The V end lost 2 bases, the J end lost 5 bases, and 14 bases lay between the germline ends. Germline CDR1 SGHTA, CDR2 FQGNSA.

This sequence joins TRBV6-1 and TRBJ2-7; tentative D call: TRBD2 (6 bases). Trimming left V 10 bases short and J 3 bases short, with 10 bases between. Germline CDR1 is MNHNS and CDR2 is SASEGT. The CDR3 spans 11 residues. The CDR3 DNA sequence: TGTGCCACCACGGAGGGCTACGAGCAGTACTTC. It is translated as CATTEGYEQYF.

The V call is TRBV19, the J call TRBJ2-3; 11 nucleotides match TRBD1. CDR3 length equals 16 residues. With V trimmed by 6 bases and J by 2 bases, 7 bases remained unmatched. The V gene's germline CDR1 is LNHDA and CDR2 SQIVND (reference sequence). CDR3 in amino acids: CASSRGQGAITDTQYF. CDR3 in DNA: TGTGCCAGTAGCCGCGGACAGGGGGCAATCACAGATACGCAGTATTTT.

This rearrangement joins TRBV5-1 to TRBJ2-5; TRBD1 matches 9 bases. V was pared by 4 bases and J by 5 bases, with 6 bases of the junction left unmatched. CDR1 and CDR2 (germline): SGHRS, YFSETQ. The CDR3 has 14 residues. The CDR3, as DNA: TGCGCCAGCAGCCAACAGGGGGCCGGGGAGACCCAGTACTTC. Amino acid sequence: CASSQQGAGETQYF.

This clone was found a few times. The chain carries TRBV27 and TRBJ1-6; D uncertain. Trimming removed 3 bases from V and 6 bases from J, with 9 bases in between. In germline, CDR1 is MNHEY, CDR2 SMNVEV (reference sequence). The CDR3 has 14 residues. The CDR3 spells CASSFGQANSPLHF. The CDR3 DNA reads TGTGCCAGCAGTTTTGGGCAGGCTAATTCACCCCTCCACTTT.

CDR3 sequence (DNA): TGTGCCAGCAGCCAAGATCTTCGGAGGGCTGATCAGCCCCAGCATTTT. Its protein product is CASSQDLRRADQPQHF. This chain connects TRBV4-2 to TRBJ1-5; D is undetermined. This CDR3 contains 16 residues. Trimming took 0 bases from V and 5 from J, leaving 14 bases between them. CDR1 LGHNA and CDR2 YNFKEQ come from the germline V gene.

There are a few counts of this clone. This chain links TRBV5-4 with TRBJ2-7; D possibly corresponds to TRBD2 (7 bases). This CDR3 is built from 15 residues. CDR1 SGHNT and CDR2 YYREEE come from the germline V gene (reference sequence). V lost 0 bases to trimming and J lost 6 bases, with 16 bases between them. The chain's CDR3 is CASSLGDGGRFEQYF. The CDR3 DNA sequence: TGTGCCAGCAGCTTGGGGGACGGGGGGCGGTTCGAGCAGTACTTC.

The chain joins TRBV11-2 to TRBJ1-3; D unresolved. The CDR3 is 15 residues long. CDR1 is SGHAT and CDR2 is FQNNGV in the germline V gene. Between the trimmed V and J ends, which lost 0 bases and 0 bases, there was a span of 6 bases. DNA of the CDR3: TGTGCCAGCAGCTTAGATTTCTCCTCTGGAAACACCATATATTTT. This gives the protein CASSLDFSSGNTIYF.

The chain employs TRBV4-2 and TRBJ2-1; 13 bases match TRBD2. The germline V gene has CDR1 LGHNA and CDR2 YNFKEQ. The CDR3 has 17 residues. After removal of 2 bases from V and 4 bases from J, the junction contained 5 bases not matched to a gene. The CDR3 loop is CASSQQRLAGGYNEQFF. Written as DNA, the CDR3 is TGTGCCAGCAGCCAACAGCGACTAGCGGGGGGATACAATGAGCAGTTCTTC.